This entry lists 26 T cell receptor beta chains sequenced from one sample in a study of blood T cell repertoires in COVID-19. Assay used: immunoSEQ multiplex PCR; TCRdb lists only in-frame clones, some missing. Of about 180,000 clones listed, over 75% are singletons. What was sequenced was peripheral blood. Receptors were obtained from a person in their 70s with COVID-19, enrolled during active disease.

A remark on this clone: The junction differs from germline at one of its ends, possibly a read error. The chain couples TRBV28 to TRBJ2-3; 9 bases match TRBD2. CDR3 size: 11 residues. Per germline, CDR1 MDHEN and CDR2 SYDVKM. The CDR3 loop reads CASSLGLASHF. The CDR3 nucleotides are TGTGCCAGCAGTTTGGGACTAGCTTCGCATTTT.

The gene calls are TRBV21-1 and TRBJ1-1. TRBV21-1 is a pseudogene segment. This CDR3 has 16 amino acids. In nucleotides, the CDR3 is TGTGCCAGCAGCATGCTCACCCCGGCCTCGAGGACTGAAGCTTTCTTT. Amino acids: CASSMLTPASRTEAFF.

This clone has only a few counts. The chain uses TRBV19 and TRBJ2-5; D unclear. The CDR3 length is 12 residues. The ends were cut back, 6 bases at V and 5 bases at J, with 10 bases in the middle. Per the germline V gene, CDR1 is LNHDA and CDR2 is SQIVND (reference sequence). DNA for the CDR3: TGTGCCAGTAGCCGGTCCAAGGAGACCCAGTACTTC. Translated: CASSRSKETQYF.

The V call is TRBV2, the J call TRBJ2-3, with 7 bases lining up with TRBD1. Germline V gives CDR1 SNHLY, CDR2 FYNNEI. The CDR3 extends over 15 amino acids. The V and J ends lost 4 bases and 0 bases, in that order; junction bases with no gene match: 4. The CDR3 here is CASSARDRSTDTQYF. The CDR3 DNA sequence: TGTGCCAGCAGTGCCCGGGACAGAAGCACAGATACGCAGTATTTT. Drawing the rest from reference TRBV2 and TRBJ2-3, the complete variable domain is EPEVTQTPSHQVTQMGQEVILRCVPISNHLYFYWYRQILGQKVEFLVSFYNNEISEKSEIFDDQFSVERPDGSNFTLKIRSTKLEDSAMYFCASSARDRSTDTQYFGPGTRLTVL.

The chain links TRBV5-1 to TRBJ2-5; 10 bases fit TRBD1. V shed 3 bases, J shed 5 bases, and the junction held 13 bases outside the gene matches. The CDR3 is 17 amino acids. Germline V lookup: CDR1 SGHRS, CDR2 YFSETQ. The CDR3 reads CASSSGTGAGGWETQYF. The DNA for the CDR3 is TGCGCCAGCAGCTCCGGGACAGGGGCGGGCGGTTGGGAGACCCAGTACTTC.

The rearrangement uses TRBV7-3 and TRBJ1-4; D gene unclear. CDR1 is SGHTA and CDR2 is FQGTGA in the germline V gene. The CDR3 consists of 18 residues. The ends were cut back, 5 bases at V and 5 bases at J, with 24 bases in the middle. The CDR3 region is CASSLRRDWQKNNEKLFF. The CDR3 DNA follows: TGTGCCAGCAGCCTCCGCCGGGATTGGCAGAAGAACAATGAAAAACTGTTTTTT.

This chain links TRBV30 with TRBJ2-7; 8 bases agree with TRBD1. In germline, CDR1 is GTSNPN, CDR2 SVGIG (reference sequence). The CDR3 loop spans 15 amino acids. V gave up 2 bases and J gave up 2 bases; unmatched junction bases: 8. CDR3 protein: CAWSTDRGKTYEQYF. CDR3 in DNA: TGTGCCTGGAGTACCGACAGGGGAAAAACCTACGAGCAGTACTTC.

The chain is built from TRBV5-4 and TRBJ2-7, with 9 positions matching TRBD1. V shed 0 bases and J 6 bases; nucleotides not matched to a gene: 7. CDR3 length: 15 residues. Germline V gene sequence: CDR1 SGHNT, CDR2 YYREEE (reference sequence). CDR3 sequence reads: CASSLGGDRDSEQYF. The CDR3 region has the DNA TGTGCCAGCAGCTTGGGTGGGGACAGGGATTCCGAGCAGTACTTC.

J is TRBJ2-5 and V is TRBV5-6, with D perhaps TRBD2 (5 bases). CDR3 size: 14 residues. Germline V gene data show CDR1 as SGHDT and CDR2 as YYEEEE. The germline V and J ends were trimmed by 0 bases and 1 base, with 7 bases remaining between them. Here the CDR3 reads CASSLGSAQETQYF. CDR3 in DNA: TGTGCCAGCAGCTTGGGTAGCGCCCAAGAGACCCAGTACTTC. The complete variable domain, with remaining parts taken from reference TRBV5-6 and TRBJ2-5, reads DAGVTQSPTHLIKTRGQQVTLRCSPKSGHDTVSWYQQALGQGPQFIFQYYEEEERQRGNFPDRFSGHQFPNYSSELNVNALLLGDSALYLCASSLGSAQETQYFGPGTRLLVL.

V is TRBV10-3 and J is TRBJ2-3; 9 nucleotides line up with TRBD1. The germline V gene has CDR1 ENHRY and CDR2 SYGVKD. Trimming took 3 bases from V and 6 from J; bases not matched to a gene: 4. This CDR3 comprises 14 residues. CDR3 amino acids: CAISDGQGRDTQYF. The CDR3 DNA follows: TGTGCCATCAGTGATGGACAGGGGAGGGATACGCAGTATTTT.

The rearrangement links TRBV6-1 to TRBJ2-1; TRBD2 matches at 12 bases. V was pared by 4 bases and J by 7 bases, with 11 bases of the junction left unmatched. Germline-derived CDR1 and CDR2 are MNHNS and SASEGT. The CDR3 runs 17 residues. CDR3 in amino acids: CASSGLTLAGGMNEQFF. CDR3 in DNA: TGTGCCAGCAGTGGCCTCACTCTAGCGGGAGGGATGAATGAGCAGTTCTTC.

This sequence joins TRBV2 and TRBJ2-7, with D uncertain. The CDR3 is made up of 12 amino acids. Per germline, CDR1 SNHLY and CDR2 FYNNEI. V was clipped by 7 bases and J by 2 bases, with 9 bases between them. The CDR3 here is CASTRNTYEQYF. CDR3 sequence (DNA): TGTGCCAGCACCAGAAACACCTACGAGCAGTACTTC.

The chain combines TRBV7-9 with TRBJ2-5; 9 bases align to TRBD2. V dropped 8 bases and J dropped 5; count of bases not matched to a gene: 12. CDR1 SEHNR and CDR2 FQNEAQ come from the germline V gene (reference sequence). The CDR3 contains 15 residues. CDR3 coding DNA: TGTGCCAGCCTCGATCAGGCTAGCGGGGTTGAGACCCAGTACTTC. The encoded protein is CASLDQASGVETQYF. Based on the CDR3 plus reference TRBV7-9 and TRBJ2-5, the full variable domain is DTGVSQNPRHKITKRGQNVTFRCDPISEHNRLYWYRQTLGQGPEFLTYFQNEAQLEKSRLLSDRFSAERPKGSFSTLEIQRTEQGDSAMYLCASLDQASGVETQYFGPGTRLLVL.

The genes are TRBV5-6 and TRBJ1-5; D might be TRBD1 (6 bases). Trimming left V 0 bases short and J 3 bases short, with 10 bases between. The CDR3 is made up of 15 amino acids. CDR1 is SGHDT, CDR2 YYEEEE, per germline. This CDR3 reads CASSLDGGSNQPQHF. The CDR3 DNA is TGTGCCAGCAGCTTGGATGGGGGCTCCAATCAGCCCCAGCATTTT.

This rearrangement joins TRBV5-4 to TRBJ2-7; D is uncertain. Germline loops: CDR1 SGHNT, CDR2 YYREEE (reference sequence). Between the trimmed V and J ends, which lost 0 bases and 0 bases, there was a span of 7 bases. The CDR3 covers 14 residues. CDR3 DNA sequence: TGTGCCAGCAGCTTGGGTGCGAACTCCTACGAGCAGTACTTC. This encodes CASSLGANSYEQYF.

The CDR3 DNA reads as TGCGCCAGCACTATGACAGGCCTCTCTGGAAACACCATATATTTT. Translation: CASTMTGLSGNTIYF. The chain couples TRBV5-1 to TRBJ1-3, with D perhaps matching TRBD1 (6 bases). V was shortened by 6 bases and J by 0 bases, with 13 bases between the two germline ends. The CDR3 loop spans 15 amino acids. CDR1 SGHRS and CDR2 YFSETQ come from the germline V gene.

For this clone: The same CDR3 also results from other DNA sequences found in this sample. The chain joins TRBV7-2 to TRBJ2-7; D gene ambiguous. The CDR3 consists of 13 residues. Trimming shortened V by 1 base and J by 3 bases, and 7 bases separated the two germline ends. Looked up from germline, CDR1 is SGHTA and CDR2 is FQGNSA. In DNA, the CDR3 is TGTGCCAGCAGCTTAGTGTCAGGCTACGAGCAGTACTTC. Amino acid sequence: CASSLVSGYEQYF.

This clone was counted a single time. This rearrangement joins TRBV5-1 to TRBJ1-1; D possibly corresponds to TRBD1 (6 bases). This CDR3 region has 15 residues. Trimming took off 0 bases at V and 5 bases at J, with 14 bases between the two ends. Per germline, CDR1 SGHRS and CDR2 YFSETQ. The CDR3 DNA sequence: TGCGCCAGCAGCTTGGCCGGGGGGGCAGGAACTGAAGCTTTCTTT. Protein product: CASSLAGGAGTEAFF.

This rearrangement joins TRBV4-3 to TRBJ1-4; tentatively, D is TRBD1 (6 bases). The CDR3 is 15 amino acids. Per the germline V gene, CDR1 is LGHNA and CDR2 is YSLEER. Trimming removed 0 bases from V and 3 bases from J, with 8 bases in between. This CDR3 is CASSQDRGPNEKLFF. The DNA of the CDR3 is TGCGCCAGCAGCCAAGACAGGGGACCTAATGAAAAACTGTTTTTT.

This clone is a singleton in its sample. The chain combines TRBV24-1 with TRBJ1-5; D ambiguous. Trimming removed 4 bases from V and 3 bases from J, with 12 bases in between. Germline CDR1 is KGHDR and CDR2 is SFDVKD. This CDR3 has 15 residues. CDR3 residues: CATSDPDSVNQPQHF. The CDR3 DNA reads TGTGCCACCAGTGACCCTGACTCAGTCAATCAGCCCCAGCATTTT.

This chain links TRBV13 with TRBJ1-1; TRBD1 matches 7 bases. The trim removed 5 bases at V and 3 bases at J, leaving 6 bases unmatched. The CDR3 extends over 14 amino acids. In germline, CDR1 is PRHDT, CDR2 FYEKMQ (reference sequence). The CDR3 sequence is CASSPGRGHTEAFF. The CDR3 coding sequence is TGTGCCAGCAGCCCAGGAAGGGGGCACACTGAAGCTTTCTTT.

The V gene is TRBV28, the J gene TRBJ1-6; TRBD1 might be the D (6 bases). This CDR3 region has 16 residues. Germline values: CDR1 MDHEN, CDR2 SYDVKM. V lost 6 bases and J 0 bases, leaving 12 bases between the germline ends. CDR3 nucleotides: TGTGCCAGCAGCAGGGGTGGTGGCTCCTATAATTCACCCCTCCACTTT. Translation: CASSRGGGSYNSPLHF.

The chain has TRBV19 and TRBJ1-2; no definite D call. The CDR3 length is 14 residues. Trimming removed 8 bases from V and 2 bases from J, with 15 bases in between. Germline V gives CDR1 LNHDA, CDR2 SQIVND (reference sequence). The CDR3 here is CASFGEKQNYGYTF. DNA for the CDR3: TGTGCCAGTTTTGGGGAGAAGCAGAACTATGGCTACACCTTC.

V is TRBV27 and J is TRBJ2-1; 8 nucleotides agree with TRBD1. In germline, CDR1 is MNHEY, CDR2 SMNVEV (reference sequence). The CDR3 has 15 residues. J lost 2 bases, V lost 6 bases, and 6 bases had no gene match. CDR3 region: CASSQGQGPYNEQFF. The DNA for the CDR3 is TGTGCCAGCAGCCAAGGACAGGGACCCTACAATGAGCAGTTCTTC.

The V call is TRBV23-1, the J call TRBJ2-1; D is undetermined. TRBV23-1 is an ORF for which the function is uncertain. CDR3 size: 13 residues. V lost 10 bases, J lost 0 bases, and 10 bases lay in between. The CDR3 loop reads CAKKYSSYNEQFF. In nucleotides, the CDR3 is TGCGCCAAAAAGTACAGCTCCTACAATGAGCAGTTCTTC.

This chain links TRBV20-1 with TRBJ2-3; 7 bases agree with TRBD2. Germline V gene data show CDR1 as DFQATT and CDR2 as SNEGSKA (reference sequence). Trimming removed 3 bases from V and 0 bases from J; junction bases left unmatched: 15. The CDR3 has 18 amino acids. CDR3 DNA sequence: TGCAGTGCTAGTCGCGCTAGCGGCGGAATGTCTAGCACAGATACGCAGTATTTT. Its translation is CSASRASGGMSSTDTQYF.